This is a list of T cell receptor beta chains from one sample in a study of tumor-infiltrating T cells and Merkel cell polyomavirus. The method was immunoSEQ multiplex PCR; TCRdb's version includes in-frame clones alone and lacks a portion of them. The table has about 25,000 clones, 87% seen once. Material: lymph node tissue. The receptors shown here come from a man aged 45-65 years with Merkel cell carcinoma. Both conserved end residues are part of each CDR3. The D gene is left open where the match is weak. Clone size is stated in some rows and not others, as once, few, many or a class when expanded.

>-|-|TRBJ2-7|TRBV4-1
CASSQDRAGMLYEQYF
TGCGCCAGCAGCCAAGATCGAGCAGGGATGTTATACGAGCAGTACTTC
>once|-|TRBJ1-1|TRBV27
CASTGVSENTEAFF
TGTGCCAGCACAGGTGTTTCGGAGAACACTGAAGCTTTCTTT
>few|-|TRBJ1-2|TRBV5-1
CASSLRTDSNYGYTF
TGCGCCAGCAGCTTAAGGACAGATTCTAACTATGGCTACACCTTC
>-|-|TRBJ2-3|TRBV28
CASSLTGTQYF
TGTGCCAGCAGTTTAACGGGGACGCAGTATTTT
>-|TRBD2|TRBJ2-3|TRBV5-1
CASSLGLAGADTQYF
TGCGCCAGCAGCTTGGGACTAGCGGGGGCAGATACGCAGTATTTT
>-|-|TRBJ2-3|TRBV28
CALAGSTDTQYF
TGTGCCCTTGCGGGGAGCACAGATACGCAGTATTTT
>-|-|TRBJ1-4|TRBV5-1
CASSWTQGGNEKLFF
TGCGCCAGCAGCTGGACACAGGGAGGGAATGAAAAACTGTTTTTT
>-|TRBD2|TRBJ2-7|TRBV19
CASSSGGPYEQYF
TGTGCCAGTAGTTCGGGAGGGCCGTACGAGCAGTACTTC
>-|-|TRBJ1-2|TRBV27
CASSPTAPGGYGYTF
TGTGCCAGCAGTCCGACAGCTCCGGGGGGCTATGGCTACACCTTC
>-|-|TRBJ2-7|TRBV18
CASSLLGQGSGYEQYF
TGTGCCAGCTCCCTCCTCGGGCAGGGATCAGGCTACGAGCAGTACTTC
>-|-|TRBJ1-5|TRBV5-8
CASSLGVGAGQPQHF
TGTGCCAGCAGCTTGGGGGTGGGGGCCGGTCAGCCCCAGCATTTT
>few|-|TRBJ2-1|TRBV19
CASSTGDGVPEQFF
TGTGCCAGTAGTACAGGGGACGGGGTTCCAGAGCAGTTCTTC
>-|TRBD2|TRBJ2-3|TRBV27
CASRLAGSDTQYF
TGTGCCAGCCGGCTAGCGGGATCAGATACGCAGTATTTT
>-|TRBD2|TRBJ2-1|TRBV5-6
CASSGGLAGNNEQFF
TGTGCCAGCAGCGGGGGACTAGCGGGCAACAATGAGCAGTTCTTC
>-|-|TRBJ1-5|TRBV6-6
CASSYSGGTQHF
TGTGCCAGCAGTTACTCGGGGGGAACCCAGCATTTT
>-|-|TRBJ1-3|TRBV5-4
CASSPPNSGNTIYF
TGTGCCAGCAGCCCGCCTAACTCTGGAAACACCATATATTTT
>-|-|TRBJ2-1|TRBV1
CTSSPRTSNRNEQFF
TGCACCAGCAGCCCGCGGACTAGTAATAGGAATGAGCAGTTCTTC
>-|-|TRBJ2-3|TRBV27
CASSLYWRGRTDTQYF
TGTGCCAGCAGTTTATATTGGCGGGGGCGCACAGATACGCAGTATTTT
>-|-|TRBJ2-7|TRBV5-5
CASRKAQDSSYEQYF
TGTGCCAGCAGGAAAGCTCAGGACAGCTCCTACGAGCAGTACTTC
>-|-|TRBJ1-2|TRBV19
CASSLRTANYGYTF
TGTGCCAGTAGTCTTCGGACAGCTAACTATGGCTACACCTTC
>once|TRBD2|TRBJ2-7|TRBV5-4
CASSSLAGNSYEQYF
TGTGCCAGCAGCTCACTAGCGGGCAACTCCTACGAGCAGTACTTC
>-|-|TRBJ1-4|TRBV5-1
CASSLLQGREKLFF
TGCGCCAGCAGCTTGCTACAGGGTAGAGAAAAACTGTTTTTT
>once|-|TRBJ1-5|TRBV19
CASSAGFNQPQHF
TGTGCCAGTAGTGCCGGTTTCAATCAGCCCCAGCATTTT
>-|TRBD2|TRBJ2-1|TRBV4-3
CASSQGEGRGGRGEQFF
TGCGCCAGCAGCCAAGGAGAAGGGCGGGGGGGCCGAGGTGAGCAGTTCTTC
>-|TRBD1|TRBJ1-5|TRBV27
CASSDRGNQPQHF
TGTGCCAGCAGCGACAGGGGGAATCAGCCCCAGCATTTT
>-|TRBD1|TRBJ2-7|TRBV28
CASSSGQGDEQYF
TGTGCCAGCAGTTCGGGACAGGGAGACGAGCAGTACTTC
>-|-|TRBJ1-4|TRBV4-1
CASSQTLREKLFF
TGCGCCAGCAGCCAAACCCTCCGGGAAAAACTGTTTTTT
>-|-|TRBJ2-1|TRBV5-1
CASSSEGRASRPSEQFF
TGCGCCAGCAGCTCGGAGGGCCGGGCTAGCCGACCGAGTGAGCAGTTCTTC
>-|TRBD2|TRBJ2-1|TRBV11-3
CASSSAGLAGNGEQFF
TGTGCCAGCAGCTCCGCAGGACTAGCGGGGAACGGTGAGCAGTTCTTC
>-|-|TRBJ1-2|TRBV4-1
CASSHLQRSGKIDYGYTF
TGCGCCAGCAGCCATCTTCAGAGGTCAGGGAAGATCGACTATGGCTACACCTTC